The rows below give T cell receptor beta chains drawn from one sample of a study of identifying expanded T cells in peripheral blood. Using immunoSEQ multiplex PCR, the repertoire was profiled, and TCRdb retains in-frame clones only, with some absent. The sample contains fewer than 110,000 clones, 87% of which appear only once. The sample comprised blood. The receptors here all came from a person between 18 and 70 years old in good health. Each CDR3 is given with its conserved first and last residue. Fields, in order: V gene, J gene, clone size, D gene, CDR3 DNA, CDR3 protein. D genes are given only for firm matches. Clone size is stated in some rows and not others, as once, few, many or a class when expanded.

TRBV5-4	TRBJ1-2	NA	NA	TGTGCCAGCAGCGGGGTTAACTATGGCTACACCTTC	CASSGVNYGYTF
TRBV27	TRBJ1-6	NA	NA	TGTGCCAGCAGTTTTTCGGCCTATAATTCACCCCTCCACTTT	CASSFSAYNSPLHF
TRBV5-1	TRBJ2-1	NA	TRBD2	TGCGCCAGCAGCCCGTTGACTAGCGGGGTTATGGATGAGCAGTTCTTC	CASSPLTSGVMDEQFF
TRBV5-6	TRBJ2-1	NA	NA	TGTGCCAGCAGCTTGGTGTCAGGCGGTTCCTACAATGAGCAGTTCTTC	CASSLVSGGSYNEQFF
TRBV27	TRBJ2-4	NA	NA	TGTGCCAGCAGAGTATCGGGTGCAGGGTCTAACATTCAGTACTTC	CASRVSGAGSNIQYF
TRBV11-2	TRBJ2-1	NA	TRBD2	TGTGCCAGCAGCTTACTAGCGGGGGCCCACAATGAGCAGTTCTTC	CASSLLAGAHNEQFF
TRBV2	TRBJ2-2	NA	NA	TGTGCCAGCTCCTCTGAGGGGGGGAACACCGGGGAGCTGTTTTTT	CASSSEGGNTGELFF
TRBV7-6	TRBJ2-2	NA	TRBD1	TGTGCCAGCAGCTTAGGGACAGGGCAAGCCACCGGGGAGCTGTTTTTT	CASSLGTGQATGELFF
TRBV27	TRBJ2-7	once	NA	TGTGCCAGCAGTTCCGTAAGCTCCTACGAGCAGTACTTC	CASSSVSSYEQYF
TRBV27	TRBJ2-7	NA	NA	TGTGCCAGCAGTTCGAGGCCAGCTAACTACGAGCAGTACTTC	CASSSRPANYEQYF